This entry lists 22 T cell receptor beta chains sequenced from one sample in a study of post-analysis software for immune sequencing data. General study points: Five or six TRBV segments, TRBV5-6, TRBV5-1 and TRBV20-1 among them, were found more frequent in patients than controls.

These receptors have no known antigen. Unique molecular identifiers had been added to the TCR beta cDNA libraries. TCRdb used MiXCR to reprocess the PCR reads, holding one entry per CDR3 protein. The table records 400,000 to 500,000 distinct CDR3 sequences, roughly 40% of them present only once. The sample consisted of blood. These receptor sequences come from a girl aged 2-15 years with multiple sclerosis.

This clonotype turned up a few times. The chain couples TRBV7-2 to TRBJ2-7; 10 positions match TRBD2. Germline V gene sequence: CDR1 SGHTA, CDR2 FQGNSA. The CDR3 is 15 amino acids. The V gene end was trimmed by 8 bases and the J gene end by 1 base; junction bases not matched to a gene: 8. The CDR3 spells CASGPPSGSSYEQYF. The CDR3 DNA is TGTGCCAGCGGCCCCCCTAGCGGGAGTTCCTACGAGCAGTACTTC.

The J gene is TRBJ2-1, the V gene TRBV9; 11 nucleotides match TRBD1. V shed 6 bases, J shed 2 bases, and the junction held 4 bases outside the gene matches. The CDR3 consists of 15 residues. Germline V gene sequence: CDR1 SGDLS, CDR2 YYNGEE. The CDR3 region has the DNA TGTGCCAGCACACGGACAGGGGGCCCCTACAATGAGCAGTTCTTC. Translating gives CASTRTGGPYNEQFF.

This clonotype was picked up a small number of times. This chain links TRBV20-1 with TRBJ1-4; TRBD1 agrees at 8 bases. Germline V gene data show CDR1 as DFQATT and CDR2 as SNEGSKA (reference sequence). Unmatched junction bases numbered 13, after V lost 6 bases and J lost 10 bases. CDR3 length: 14 residues. Here the CDR3 reads CSAIGQGGSGKLFF. CDR3 nucleotides: TGCAGTGCCATCGGACAGGGTGGGAGCGGAAAACTGTTTTTT.

This clonotype appeared a few times. The gene calls are TRBV25-1 and TRBJ2-5, with unresolved D. CDR1 is MGHDK, CDR2 SYGVNS, per germline. V was cut by 2 bases and J by 11 bases, with 9 bases left in between. The CDR3 has 11 residues. CDR3 bases: TGTGCCAGCAGTGAAGGGTCCCAGCAGTACTTC. Its translation: CASSEGSQQYF. Full variable domain (remainder filled in from reference TRBV25-1 and TRBJ2-5): EADIYQTPRYLVIGTGKKITLECSQTMGHDKMYWYQQDPGMELHLIHYSYGVNSTEKGDLSSESTVSRIRTEHFPLTLESARPSHTSQYLCASSEGSQQYFGPGTRLLVL.

This clonotype has only a few counts. The CDR3 DNA reads TGTGCCAGCGATCGGACAGGGGGAGTGAGAACTGAAGCTTTCTTT. Protein: CASDRTGGVRTEAFF. This chain connects TRBV28 to TRBJ1-1; 10 bases are shared with TRBD1. V shed 8 bases and J 5 bases; nucleotides not matched to a gene: 11. This CDR3 contains 15 residues. In germline, CDR1 is MDHEN, CDR2 SYDVKM.

The V call is TRBV5-1, the J call TRBJ2-1; TRBD1 is a possible D gene (6 bases). Germline V gene data show CDR1 as SGHRS and CDR2 as YFSETQ. This CDR3 is built from 15 residues. Trimming removed 0 bases at V and 3 bases at J, with 10 bases between. The chain's CDR3 is CASSLAQGIYNEQFF. The DNA of the CDR3 is TGCGCCAGCAGCTTGGCACAGGGAATCTACAATGAGCAGTTCTTC.

The rearrangement uses TRBV20-1 and TRBJ2-7; 8 positions match TRBD2. The CDR3 covers 13 residues. The germline CDR1 and CDR2 sequences are DFQATT and SNEGSKA (reference sequence). V trimming: 1 base; J trimming: 4 bases; junction bases outside the gene matches: 3. In DNA form, the CDR3 reads TGCAGTGCTAGAGGACTAGCGATGTACGAGCAGTACTTC. Its translation is CSARGLAMYEQYF.

V gene TRBV7-3 combines with J gene TRBJ1-2; tentative D call: TRBD1 (6 bases). V lost 5 bases and J 6 bases, leaving 19 bases between the germline ends. Germline V gene data show CDR1 as SGHTA and CDR2 as FQGTGA. The CDR3 covers 15 residues. DNA for the CDR3: TGTGCCAGCAGCAAAGGCCAGGCGAGGGGGGATGGCTACACCTTC. Protein sequence: CASSKGQARGDGYTF.

This clonotype has just a few counts. J is TRBJ1-6 and V is TRBV7-8, with 8 bases matching TRBD1. Germline CDR1 reads SGHVS; CDR2 reads FQNEAQ. The V gene end was trimmed by 5 bases and the J gene end by 6 bases; junction bases not matched to a gene: 6. CDR3 length: 15 amino acids. CDR3 amino acids: CASSVNRGSNSPLHF. CDR3 coding DNA: TGTGCCAGCAGCGTAAACAGGGGGAGTAATTCACCCCTCCACTTT.

The table lists this clonotype with a few counts. The chain employs TRBV27 and TRBJ2-3; no definite D call. The germline gives CDR1 MNHEY, CDR2 SMNVEV (reference sequence). Trimming left V 3 bases short and J 1 base short, with 11 bases between. The CDR3 is made up of 15 amino acids. For the CDR3, the DNA is TGTGCCAGCAGTTTCTCCTCAGAGGGCACAGATACGCAGTATTTT. Protein product: CASSFSSEGTDTQYF.

DNA for the CDR3: TGTGCCAGCAGCTTAGGCCTAGCGGGACCGCTTCACACAGATACGCAGTATTTT. Protein product: CASSLGLAGPLHTDTQYF. The chain has TRBV13 and TRBJ2-3; 9 bases are shared with TRBD2. From germline, CDR1 is PRHDT and CDR2 FYEKMQ (reference sequence). Trimming took 0 bases from V and 2 from J; bases not matched to a gene: 9. This CDR3 is built from 18 residues.

This clonotype was counted only a few times. V gene TRBV7-2 combines with J gene TRBJ1-4; weak D call: TRBD1 (6 bases). The CDR3 runs 16 residues. With 3 bases removed from V and 8 bases from J, the gap between germline ends came to 19 bases. Germline-derived CDR1 and CDR2 are SGHTA and FQGNSA. The CDR3 here is CASSFRARGPREKLFF. The CDR3 nucleotides are TGTGCCAGCAGCTTTCGTGCACGGGGGCCGAGGGAAAAACTGTTTTTT.

DNA for the CDR3: TGTGCCACCAGGTCGAGACTAGCGGGGGAAGAGACCCAGTACTTC. As protein: CATRSRLAGEETQYF. J is TRBJ2-5 and V is TRBV15, with 12 positions matching TRBD2. J was trimmed by 3 bases and V by 6 bases; bases with no gene match: 5. The V gene's germline CDR1 is LNHNV and CDR2 YYDKDF (reference sequence). This CDR3 contains 15 residues.

The chain is built from TRBV25-1 and TRBJ2-1, with 12 positions matching TRBD2. This CDR3 is 16 amino acids long. CDR1 MGHDK and CDR2 SYGVNS come from the germline V gene. Trimming removed 4 bases from V and 8 bases from J; junction bases left unmatched: 9. The CDR3 sequence is CASSVELAGGGDEQFF. The DNA of the CDR3 is TGTGCCAGCAGTGTAGAACTAGCGGGAGGCGGCGATGAGCAGTTCTTC.

This chain uses TRBV5-1 with TRBJ2-3; the match to TRBD1 covers 9 bases. J lost 3 bases, V lost 3 bases, and 8 bases had no gene match. Looked up from germline, CDR1 is SGHRS and CDR2 is YFSETQ. This CDR3 spans 16 amino acids. This chain's CDR3 is CASSWADRGGTDTQYF. CDR3 nucleotide sequence: TGCGCCAGCAGCTGGGCGGACAGGGGAGGAACAGATACGCAGTATTTT.

This chain uses TRBV29-1 with TRBJ2-1; the match to TRBD2 covers 7 bases. The CDR3 sequence is 16 residues long. Trimming removed 3 bases from V and 5 bases from J; junction bases left unmatched: 13. Germline V CDR1 and CDR2: SQVTM, ANQGSEA. The CDR3 loop is CSVDRLGGVSDNEQFF. For the CDR3, the DNA is TGCAGCGTTGATCGCCTGGGGGGGGTTAGCGACAATGAGCAGTTCTTC.

CDR3 coding DNA: TGTGCCAGCAGCAAACCCGGGACCCCCTACGAGCAGTACTTC. Translation: CASSKPGTPYEQYF. The gene calls are TRBV7-6 and TRBJ2-7, with D perhaps assigned TRBD1 or TRBD2 (5 bases each). Germline V gene sequence: CDR1 SGHVS, CDR2 FNYEAQ. V lost 5 bases, J lost 2 bases, and 13 bases lay in between. The length of the CDR3 is 14 residues.

The V call is TRBV28, the J call TRBJ2-3, with TRBD2 identical over 13 bases. J was trimmed by 5 bases and V by 1 base; bases with no gene match: 9. There are 18 residues in the CDR3. Germline values: CDR1 MDHEN, CDR2 SYDVKM. The CDR3: CASSLFSGLAGDLDTQYF. CDR3 bases: TGTGCCAGCAGTTTATTCTCCGGACTAGCGGGAGATTTAGATACGCAGTATTTT.

The chain couples TRBV7-2 to TRBJ1-2; TRBD1 aligns across 10 bases. CDR3 length equals 16 residues. Germline CDR1 and CDR2: SGHTA and FQGNSA. The V segment lost 5 bases and the J segment 2 bases; nucleotides outside the gene matches: 8. CDR3 nucleotide sequence: TGTGCCAGCAGCGCACTCGGGACAGGGGAAAACTATGGCTACACCTTC. Translation: CASSALGTGENYGYTF.

V usage is TRBV7-9 and J usage is TRBJ2-2; D is undetermined. Germline V gene lookup returns CDR1 SEHNR and CDR2 FQNEAQ (reference sequence). Trimming cost V 5 bases and J 4 bases, with 17 bases left between them. The CDR3 contains 16 residues. CDR3 sequence: CASSINSGPSTGELFF. The CDR3 DNA follows: TGTGCCAGCAGCATTAACAGTGGCCCGAGCACCGGGGAGCTGTTTTTT. The entire variable domain, with the rest obtained from reference TRBV7-9 and TRBJ2-2, is as follows: DTGVSQNPRHKITKRGQNVTFRCDPISEHNRLYWYRQTLGQGPEFLTYFQNEAQLEKSRLLSDRFSAERPKGSFSTLEIQRTEQGDSAMYLCASSINSGPSTGELFFGEGSRLTVL.

V gene TRBV5-1 combines with J gene TRBJ2-4; D tentatively fits TRBD1 or TRBD2 (5 bases each). The J call may not be correct, given that the DNA end is closer to TRBJ2-7. CDR3 size: 14 residues. CDR1 is SGHRS and CDR2 is YFSETQ in the germline V gene. This CDR3 is CASSLNQGVYEQYF. CDR3 bases: TGCGCCAGCAGCTTGAATCAGGGAGTATACGAGCAGTACTTC.

The chain links TRBV7-9 to TRBJ2-1; possible D gene TRBD2, 5 bases. The CDR3 covers 13 residues. The germline gives CDR1 SEHNR, CDR2 FQNEAQ (reference sequence). Trimming stripped 3 bases from V and 7 bases from J, with 10 bases between. This CDR3 is CASSFIGVNEQFF. Written as DNA, the CDR3 is TGTGCCAGCAGCTTCATCGGGGTAAATGAGCAGTTCTTC.